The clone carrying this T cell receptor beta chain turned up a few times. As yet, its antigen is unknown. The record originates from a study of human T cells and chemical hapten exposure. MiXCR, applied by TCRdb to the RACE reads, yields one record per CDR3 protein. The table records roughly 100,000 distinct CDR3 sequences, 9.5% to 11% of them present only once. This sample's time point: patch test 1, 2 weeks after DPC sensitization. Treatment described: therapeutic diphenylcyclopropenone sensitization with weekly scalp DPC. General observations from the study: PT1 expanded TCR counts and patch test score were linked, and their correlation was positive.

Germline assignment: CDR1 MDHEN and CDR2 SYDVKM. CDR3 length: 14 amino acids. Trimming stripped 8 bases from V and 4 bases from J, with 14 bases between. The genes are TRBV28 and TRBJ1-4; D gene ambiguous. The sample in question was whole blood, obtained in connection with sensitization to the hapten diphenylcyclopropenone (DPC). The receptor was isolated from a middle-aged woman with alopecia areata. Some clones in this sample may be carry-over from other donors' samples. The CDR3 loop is CASGSGLVNEKLFF. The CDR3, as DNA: TGTGCCAGCGGGTCGGGGTTGGTTAATGAAAAACTGTTTTTT.